This passage covers 18 T cell receptor beta chains from one sample sequenced in a study of blood T cell repertoires in COVID-19. Sequenced by immunoSEQ multiplex PCR; TCRdb stores in-frame clones only, minus some. The table includes around 120,000 clones, around nine tenths detected once. The sequencing input was peripheral blood. The source is a man aged 50 to 59 with acute or convalescent COVID-19.

This chain links TRBV7-7 with TRBJ2-5; D may be TRBD1 (5 bases). The CDR3 is 15 residues long. Germline CDR1 is SSHAT and CDR2 is FNYEAQ (reference sequence). V was clipped by 5 bases and J by 4 bases, with 17 bases between them. This chain's CDR3 is CASSPDIFRVETQYF. CDR3 DNA sequence: TGTGCCAGCAGCCCCGATATATTCAGGGTAGAGACCCAGTACTTC.

This clone was detected a few times. This CDR3 reads CAIREGGASTDTQYF. The CDR3 DNA follows: TGTGCCATCAGGGAGGGCGGGGCCAGCACAGATACGCAGTATTTT. The J gene is TRBJ2-3, the V gene TRBV10-3, with D perhaps matching TRBD2 (6 bases). V was shortened by 6 bases and J by 0 bases, with 13 bases between the two germline ends. The germline CDR1 and CDR2 sequences are ENHRY and SYGVKD. The CDR3 is 15 residues long.

V is TRBV18 and J is TRBJ2-7, with D perhaps TRBD1 (6 bases). Germline CDR1 reads KGHSH; CDR2 reads LQKENI. The CDR3 runs 14 residues. V was pared by 6 bases and J by 5 bases, with 17 bases between. The DNA for the CDR3 is TGTGCCAGCTCCCCCCAGGGGTACAAGAACGAGCAGTACTTC. Protein product: CASSPQGYKNEQYF.

This clone was seen only a few times. The rearrangement links TRBV9 to TRBJ2-7; D may be TRBD2 (6 bases). CDR3 length equals 14 residues. V lost 0 bases, J lost 4 bases, and 11 bases lay in between. CDR1 and CDR2 from the germline V gene are SGDLS and YYNGEE. The CDR3 sequence is CASSVAEGMYEQYF. The CDR3 DNA reads TGTGCCAGCAGCGTAGCGGAGGGTATGTACGAGCAGTACTTC.

The J gene is TRBJ2-1, the V gene TRBV7-7; weak D call: TRBD2 (6 bases). This CDR3 is 13 amino acids long. Germline V gives CDR1 SSHAT, CDR2 FNYEAQ (reference sequence). Trimming left V 5 bases short and J 7 bases short, with 12 bases between. This chain's CDR3 is CASSPSGGNEQFF. The CDR3 DNA is TGTGCCAGCAGCCCTAGTGGGGGGAATGAGCAGTTCTTC. Using reference TRBV7-7 and TRBJ2-1 for the parts outside the CDR3, the full variable domain is GAGVSQSPRYKVTKRGQDVTLRCDPISSHATLYWYQQALGQGPEFLTYFNYEAQPDKSGLPSDRFSAERPEGSISTLTIQRTEQRDSAMYRCASSPSGGNEQFFGPGTRLTVL.

The chain carries TRBV19 and TRBJ2-1, with 9 bases that match TRBD2. Germline V gene data show CDR1 as LNHDA and CDR2 as SQIVND (reference sequence). After removal of 4 bases from V and 4 bases from J, the junction contained 5 bases not matched to a gene. CDR3 size: 15 residues. Written as DNA, the CDR3 is TGTGCCAGTAGTAATAGCGGGAGAATATACAATGAGCAGTTCTTC. Protein: CASSNSGRIYNEQFF.

The CDR3 protein is CASSRKEGGLAGVWDTQYF. DNA for the CDR3: TGTGCCAGCTCTCGGAAGGAAGGCGGACTAGCGGGAGTCTGGGATACGCAGTATTTT. The rearrangement joins TRBV18 to TRBJ2-3; TRBD2 matches at 13 bases. CDR3 length: 19 amino acids. CDR1 is KGHSH and CDR2 is LQKENI in the germline V gene. Trimming removed 6 bases from V and 6 bases from J; junction bases left unmatched: 18. Combining the CDR3 with reference TRBV18 and TRBJ2-3 gives the whole variable domain NAGVMQNPRHLVRRRGQEARLRCSPMKGHSHVYWYRQLPEEGLKFMVYLQKENIIDESGMPKERFSAEFPKEGPSILRIQQVVRGDSAAYFCASSRKEGGLAGVWDTQYFGPGTRLTVL.

The chain carries TRBV24-1 and TRBJ2-7; D is possibly TRBD2 (5 bases). Trimming removed 9 bases at V and 7 bases at J, with 9 bases between. CDR1 and CDR2 (germline): KGHDR, SFDVKD. The CDR3 has 10 amino acids. CDR3 DNA sequence: TGTGCCACCGATGGCGGGGAGCAGTACTTC. Translating it yields CATDGGEQYF.

This chain joins TRBV30 and TRBJ2-5; 7 bases are shared with TRBD2. The J segment lost 4 bases and the V segment lost 4 bases, leaving 6 bases of the junction unmatched. CDR1 and CDR2 (germline): GTSNPN, SVGIG (reference sequence). The CDR3 length is 13 residues. CDR3 in DNA: TGTGCCTGGAATGGGGGGGGACCAGAGACCCAGTACTTC. This gives the protein CAWNGGGPETQYF.

The chain combines TRBV6-5 with TRBJ2-7, with unresolved D. The V and J ends lost 0 bases and 1 base respectively, with 10 bases between them. The CDR3 has 15 amino acids. Looked up from germline, CDR1 is MNHEY and CDR2 is SVGAGI. CDR3 residues: CASSYSSGSSYEQYF. The DNA for the CDR3 is TGTGCCAGCAGTTACTCCTCCGGGTCTTCCTACGAGCAGTACTTC.

V usage is TRBV12-3 or TRBV12-4 and J usage is TRBJ1-1, with D perhaps matching TRBD1 (6 bases). This CDR3 comprises 13 residues. The germline V and J ends were trimmed by 10 bases and 2 bases, with 14 bases remaining between them. The CDR3 loop is CATSRGPNTEAFF. Here the CDR3 DNA reads TGTGCCACTAGCAGGGGCCCTAACACTGAAGCTTTCTTT.

The chain is built from TRBV21-1 and TRBJ2-3; TRBD2 is the table's D call and was not checked against the DNA. TRBV21-1 is a documented pseudogene. The CDR3 consists of 18 residues. The CDR3 region is CASSKGGESGRTSDTQYF. The CDR3 coding sequence is TGTGCCAGCAGCAAAGGAGGAGAGAGCGGGAGGACATCGGATACGCAGTATTTT.

This chain uses TRBV6-1 with TRBJ2-5; weak D call: TRBD2 (5 bases). CDR1 and CDR2 from the germline V gene are MNHNS and SASEGT. The CDR3 spans 16 residues. Trimming removed 1 base from V and 4 bases from J, with 16 bases in between. CDR3 sequence: CASSEGPAVGGETQYF. In nucleotides, the CDR3 is TGTGCCAGCAGTGAAGGGCCTGCTGTAGGAGGAGAGACCCAGTACTTC.

V gene TRBV12-3 or TRBV12-4 combines with J gene TRBJ2-7, with D unclear. The CDR3 is 12 residues long. Trimming removed 5 bases at V and 6 bases at J, with 11 bases between. In nucleotides, the CDR3 is TGTGCCAGCAGTAAAGGTCCAGGCGAGCAGTACTTC. It encodes CASSKGPGEQYF.

The chain joins TRBV30 to TRBJ1-5; no clear D gene. V was pared by 1 base and J by 7 bases, with 14 bases between. The germline gives CDR1 GTSNPN, CDR2 SVGIG (reference sequence). CDR3 length: 14 residues. This chain's CDR3 is CAWSAAGSGQPQHF. CDR3 DNA sequence: TGTGCCTGGAGTGCTGCAGGATCGGGGCAGCCCCAGCATTTT.

This chain's CDR3 is CASSPPPGPMASNYGYTF. CDR3 DNA sequence: TGTGCCAGCTCACCACCCCCAGGTCCGATGGCGTCTAACTATGGCTACACCTTC. The rearrangement links TRBV18 to TRBJ1-2; D unclear. Germline-derived CDR1 and CDR2 are KGHSH and LQKENI. This CDR3 contains 18 residues. V lost 0 bases and J lost 0, with 17 bases in between.

The chain combines TRBV7-2 with TRBJ2-7, with D perhaps matching TRBD2 (5 bases). The CDR3 covers 16 residues. V was pared by 1 base and J by 0 bases, with 13 bases between. Looked up from germline, CDR1 is SGHTA and CDR2 is FQGNSA. CDR3 bases: TGTGCCAGCAGCTTAGAGGCTAGCTTTTTCTCCTACGAGCAGTACTTC. Protein: CASSLEASFFSYEQYF.

This chain connects TRBV4-2 to TRBJ2-3; D gene ambiguous. CDR1 LGHNA and CDR2 YNFKEQ come from the germline V gene. The CDR3 loop spans 13 amino acids. V dropped 4 bases and J dropped 5 bases, with 10 bases sitting between them. The CDR3 DNA follows: TGTGCCAGCAGCCCCCTAGAGGTAGATACGCAGTATTTT. Translating it yields CASSPLEVDTQYF.